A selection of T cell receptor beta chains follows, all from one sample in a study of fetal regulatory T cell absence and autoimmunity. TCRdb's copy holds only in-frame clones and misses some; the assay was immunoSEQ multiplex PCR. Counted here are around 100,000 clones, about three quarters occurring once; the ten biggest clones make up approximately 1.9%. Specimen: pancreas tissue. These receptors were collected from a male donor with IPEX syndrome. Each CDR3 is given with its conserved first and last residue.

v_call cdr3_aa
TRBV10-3 CAISAGQGGVYEQYF
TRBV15 CATSRDRSRSYGYTF
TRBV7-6 CASSPRQGAYEQYF
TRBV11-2 CASSPDISGNTIYF
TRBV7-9 CASSFDQGPVLSEQYF
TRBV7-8 CASSGGVAQPQHF
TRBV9 CASSGGEQYSYEQYF
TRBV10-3 CAISAGRAKSHEQFF
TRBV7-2 CASSALAAFTDTQYF
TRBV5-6 CASSPRGRRYGYTF
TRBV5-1 CASSSGLDPYEQYF
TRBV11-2 CASSAQAVRDEQFF
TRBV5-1 CASSTLGSGSPLHF
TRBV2 CASVLETGNQETQYF
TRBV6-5 CASSSTGGGETQYF
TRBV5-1 CASSFLLAAQETQYF
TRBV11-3 CASSGTGPTGELFF
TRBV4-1 CASSQAQLSGGEQFF
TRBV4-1 CASSPLAGGSYNEQFF
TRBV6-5 CASATRGAGQPQHF
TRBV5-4 CASSFTGGFTDTQYF
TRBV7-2 CASSKRDRAYEQYF
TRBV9 CASSVDGGELFF
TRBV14 CASSRYGIAGRGEQYF
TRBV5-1 CASSLAALSSYEQYF
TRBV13 CASSSGEDGYTF
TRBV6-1 CASSATYEQYF
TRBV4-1 CASSQLTLSTDTQYF
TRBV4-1 CASSQDQGCDEQYF
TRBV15 CATGTGASYNEQFF
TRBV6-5 CASSRDRGDQPQHF
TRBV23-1 CASSQIDRFNTEAFF
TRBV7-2 CASSFKRGGRETQYF
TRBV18 CASSRTGGDTGELFF